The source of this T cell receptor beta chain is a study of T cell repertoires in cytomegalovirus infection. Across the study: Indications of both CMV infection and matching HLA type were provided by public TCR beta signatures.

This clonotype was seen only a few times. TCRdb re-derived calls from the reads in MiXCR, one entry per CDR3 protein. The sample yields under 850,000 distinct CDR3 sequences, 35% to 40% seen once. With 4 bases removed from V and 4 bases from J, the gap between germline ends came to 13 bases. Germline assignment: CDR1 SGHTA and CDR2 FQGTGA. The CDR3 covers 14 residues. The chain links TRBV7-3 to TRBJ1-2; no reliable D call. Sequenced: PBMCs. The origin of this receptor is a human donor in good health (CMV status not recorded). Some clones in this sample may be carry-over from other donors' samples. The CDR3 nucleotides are TGTGCCAGCAGCTCGTGGCAGGCCCTCTATGGCTACACCTTC. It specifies CASSSWQALYGYTF.